This T cell receptor beta chain was sequenced in a study of Ad26.COV2.S vaccination and SARS-CoV-2 variants. Trimming removed 0 bases at V and 7 bases at J, with 17 bases between. This CDR3 is built from 15 residues. The germline V gene encodes CDR1 SGHDT and CDR2 YYEEEE. Treatment noted: about 20 received Ad26.COV2.S at low or high dose, single or two shots; roughly five received placebo; per-sample allocation not given. Day 63 following the first vaccine or placebo injection was when the samples were taken. Data came from immunoSEQ multiplex PCR; TCRdb stores just in-frame clones and leaves some out. The sample carries about 350,000 clones, approximately 85% recorded once.

This chain connects TRBV5-6 to TRBJ2-7; possibly TRBD1 or TRBD2 for D (5 bases each). This clonotype was obtained from a person between 18 and 65 years old who received the Ad26.COV2.S COVID-19 vaccine or a placebo. The sequencing here drew on peripheral blood, taken in a trial of Ad26.COV2.S vaccine versus placebo. The CDR3 nucleotides are TGTGCCAGCAGCTTGGCCATACAGGTCCCGGGAGAGCAGTACTTC. It encodes CASSLAIQVPGEQYF. The entire variable domain, with the rest obtained from reference TRBV5-6 and TRBJ2-7, is as follows: DAGVTQSPTHLIKTRGQQVTLRCSPKSGHDTVSWYQQALGQGPQFIFQYYEEEERQRGNFPDRFSGHQFPNYSSELNVNALLLGDSALYLCASSLAIQVPGEQYFGPGTRLTVT.